These 9 T cell receptor beta chains came from one sample sequenced in a study of T cell changes during pregnancy in multiple sclerosis. Generated by immunoSEQ multiplex PCR, the TCRdb table keeps only in-frame clones and is missing some. Here the sample spans 95,000 to 110,000 clones, 92% being singletons. Source: peripheral blood, taken after pregnancy. The receptors here all came from a female donor with multiple sclerosis, enrolled in a pregnancy study.

The count of this clone is one. This chain uses TRBV16 with TRBJ1-1; TRBD1 is a possible D gene (5 bases). The germline V and J ends were trimmed by 0 bases and 7 bases, with 15 bases remaining between them. The CDR3 sequence is 15 residues long. Germline CDR1 and CDR2: KGHSY and FQNENV. CDR3 sequence (DNA): TGTGCCAGCAGCCAATCGGTAGGGGCAAGAGTTGAAGCTTTCTTT. Its translation is CASSQSVGARVEAFF. The complete variable domain, with remaining parts taken from reference TRBV16 and TRBJ1-1, reads GEEVAQTPKHLVRGEGQKAKLYCAPIKGHSYVFWYQQVLKNEFKFLISFQNENVFDETGMPKERFSAKCLPNSPCSLEIQATKLEDSAVYFCASSQSVGARVEAFFGQGTRLTVV.

CDR3 DNA sequence: TGTGCCAGCAGCGGACAGGGGAGCAATCAGCCCCAGCATTTT. Translated: CASSGQGSNQPQHF. The chain recombines TRBV9 with TRBJ1-5; 8 bases are a match to TRBD1. From germline, CDR1 is SGDLS and CDR2 YYNGEE. The CDR3 covers 14 residues. V lost 3 bases, J lost 1 base, and 0 bases stayed unmatched. The variable domain in full, with the rest retrieved from reference TRBV9 and TRBJ1-5, is DSGVTQTPKHLITATGQRVTLRCSPRSGDLSVYWYQQSLDQGLQFLIQYYNGEERAKGNILERFSAQQFPDLHSELNLSSLELGDSALYFCASSGQGSNQPQHFGDGTRLSIL.

The chain links TRBV11-3 to TRBJ2-2; 7 positions match TRBD2. Germline lookup yields CDR1 SGHNT and CDR2 YENEEA. This CDR3 has 16 residues. With 5 bases clipped from V and 3 bases from J, the junction kept 9 bases outside the gene matches. The CDR3 is CASSPMSGAHTGELFF. The CDR3 DNA reads as TGTGCCAGCAGCCCGATGAGCGGGGCCCACACCGGGGAGCTGTTTTTT.

This clone turned up a few times. The chain uses TRBV5-1 and TRBJ2-7; 8 bases agree with TRBD1. V lost 7 bases to trimming and J lost 3 bases; unmatched junction nucleotides: 9. Germline CDR1 SGHRS, CDR2 YFSETQ. The length of the CDR3 is 14 residues. This CDR3 reads CASRVPTGGYEQYF. CDR3 coding DNA: TGCGCCAGCCGGGTCCCAACAGGGGGCTACGAGCAGTACTTC.

The rearrangement links TRBV5-4 to TRBJ1-2; 7 bases match TRBD1. CDR1 and CDR2 (germline): SGHNT, YYREEE (reference sequence). This CDR3 comprises 16 residues. With 1 base clipped from V and 4 bases from J, the junction kept 10 bases outside the gene matches. CDR3 amino acids: CASSLWGQQGSYGYTF. Here the CDR3 DNA reads TGTGCCAGCAGCTTGTGGGGCCAACAGGGGTCCTATGGCTACACCTTC.

Relative to its sample, this clone is medium-sized. The V and J genes are TRBV4-2 and TRBJ2-1; 7 bases are shared with TRBD1. V shed 3 bases, J shed 0 bases, and the junction held 8 bases outside the gene matches. Germline loops: CDR1 LGHNA, CDR2 YNFKEQ. The CDR3 is 17 amino acids. DNA for the CDR3: TGTGCCAGCAGCCACCCCTTTGACAGGGTCTCCTACAATGAGCAGTTCTTC. This translates into CASSHPFDRVSYNEQFF.

This chain uses TRBV12-5 with TRBJ2-7; perhaps TRBD2 as D (6 bases). In germline, CDR1 is LGHNT, CDR2 FRNRAP. The V and J ends lost 3 bases and 7 bases respectively, with 19 bases between them. CDR3 length equals 15 residues. This CDR3 is CASGFQAGRGSEQYF. CDR3 bases: TGTGCTAGTGGTTTTCAGGCCGGGCGGGGTTCGGAGCAGTACTTC.

This chain joins TRBV2 and TRBJ2-1; 14 nucleotides align to TRBD2. Germline V gene data show CDR1 as SNHLY and CDR2 as FYNNEI. With 6 bases clipped from V and 1 base from J, the junction kept 11 bases outside the gene matches. The CDR3 covers 19 residues. The DNA for the CDR3 is TGTGCCAGCAGAGGTTCCGTGACTAGCGGGAGGGGGTCCTACAATGAGCAGTTCTTC. This codes for CASRGSVTSGRGSYNEQFF.

CDR3 protein: CASSPFQGGEQFF. In nucleotides, the CDR3 is TGTGCCAGCTCACCATTTCAGGGTGGAGAGCAGTTCTTC. This chain uses TRBV18 with TRBJ2-1; D may be TRBD1 (5 bases). V was shortened by 2 bases and J by 10 bases, with 12 bases between the two germline ends. The CDR3 covers 13 residues. In germline, CDR1 is KGHSH, CDR2 LQKENI.